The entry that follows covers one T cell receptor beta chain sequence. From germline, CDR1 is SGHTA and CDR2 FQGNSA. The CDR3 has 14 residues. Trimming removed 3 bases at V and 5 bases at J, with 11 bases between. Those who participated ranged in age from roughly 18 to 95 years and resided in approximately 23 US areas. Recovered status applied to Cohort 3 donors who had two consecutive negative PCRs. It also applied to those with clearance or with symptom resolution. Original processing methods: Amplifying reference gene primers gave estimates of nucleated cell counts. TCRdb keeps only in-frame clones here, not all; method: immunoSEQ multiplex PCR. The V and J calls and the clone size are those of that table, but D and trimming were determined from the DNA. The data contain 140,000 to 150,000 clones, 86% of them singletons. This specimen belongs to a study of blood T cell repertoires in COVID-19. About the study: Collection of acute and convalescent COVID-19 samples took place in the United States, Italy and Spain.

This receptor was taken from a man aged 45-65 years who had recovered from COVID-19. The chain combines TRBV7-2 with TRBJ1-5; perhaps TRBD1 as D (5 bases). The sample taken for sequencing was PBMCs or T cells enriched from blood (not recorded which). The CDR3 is CASSFGGEYQPQHF. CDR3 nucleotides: TGTGCCAGCAGCTTCGGGGGGGAGTATCAGCCCCAGCATTTT.